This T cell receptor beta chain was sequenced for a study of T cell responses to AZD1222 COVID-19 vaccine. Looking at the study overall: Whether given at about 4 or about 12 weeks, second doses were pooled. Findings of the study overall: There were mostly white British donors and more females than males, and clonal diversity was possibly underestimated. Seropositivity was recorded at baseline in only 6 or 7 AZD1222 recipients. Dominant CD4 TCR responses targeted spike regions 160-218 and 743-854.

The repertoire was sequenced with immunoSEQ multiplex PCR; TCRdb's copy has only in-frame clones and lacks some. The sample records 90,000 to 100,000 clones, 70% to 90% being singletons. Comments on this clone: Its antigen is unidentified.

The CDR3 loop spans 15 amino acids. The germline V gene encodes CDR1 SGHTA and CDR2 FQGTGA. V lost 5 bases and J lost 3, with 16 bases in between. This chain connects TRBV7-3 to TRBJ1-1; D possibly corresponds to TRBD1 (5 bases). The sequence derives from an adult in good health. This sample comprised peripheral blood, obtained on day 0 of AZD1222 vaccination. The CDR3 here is CASSVSPGPYTEAFF. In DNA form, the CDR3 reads TGTGCCAGCAGCGTATCCCCGGGGCCTTACACTGAAGCTTTCTTT.